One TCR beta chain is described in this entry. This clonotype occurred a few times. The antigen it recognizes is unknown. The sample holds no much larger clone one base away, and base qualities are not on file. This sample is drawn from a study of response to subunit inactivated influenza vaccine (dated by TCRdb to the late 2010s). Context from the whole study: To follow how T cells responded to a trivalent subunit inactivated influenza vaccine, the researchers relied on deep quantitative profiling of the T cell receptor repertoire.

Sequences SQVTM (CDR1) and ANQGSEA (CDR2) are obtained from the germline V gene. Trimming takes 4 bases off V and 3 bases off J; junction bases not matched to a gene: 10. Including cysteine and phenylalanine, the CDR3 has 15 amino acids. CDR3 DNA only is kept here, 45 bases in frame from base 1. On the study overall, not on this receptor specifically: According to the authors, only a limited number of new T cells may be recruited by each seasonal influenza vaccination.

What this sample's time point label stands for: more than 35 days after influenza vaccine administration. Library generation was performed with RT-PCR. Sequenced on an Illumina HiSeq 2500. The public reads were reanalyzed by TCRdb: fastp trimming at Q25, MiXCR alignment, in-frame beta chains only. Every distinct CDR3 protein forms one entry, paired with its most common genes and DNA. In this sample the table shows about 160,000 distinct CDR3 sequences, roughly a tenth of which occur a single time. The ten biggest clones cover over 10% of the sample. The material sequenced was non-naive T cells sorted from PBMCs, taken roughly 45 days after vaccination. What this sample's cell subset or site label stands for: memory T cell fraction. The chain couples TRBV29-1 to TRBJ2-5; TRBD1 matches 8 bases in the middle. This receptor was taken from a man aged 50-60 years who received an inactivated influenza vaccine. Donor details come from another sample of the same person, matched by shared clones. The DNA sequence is TGCAGCGTTGTGGACAGGGCCAAATCAGAAGAGACCCAGTACTTC. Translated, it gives CSVVDRAKSEETQYF. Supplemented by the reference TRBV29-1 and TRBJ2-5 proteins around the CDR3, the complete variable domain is SAVISQKPSRDICQRGTSLTIQCQVDSQVTMMFWYRQQPGQSLTLIATANQGSEATYESGFVIDKFPISRPNLTFSTLTVSNMSPEDSSIYLCSVVDRAKSEETQYFGPGTRLLVL.